Sequencing of this T cell receptor (beta chain) was carried out in a study of T cells in Graves' hyperthyroidism and ophthalmopathy. On this clonotype itself: Its specificity is not known.

Study observations and caveats: Most clonotypes that expanded in the thyroid above 0.001 also showed up in blood.

J was trimmed by 5 bases and V by 1 base; bases with no gene match: 7. Germline CDR1 reads SGHNT; CDR2 reads YENEEA. This CDR3 region has 15 residues. RNA transcripts yielded amplified TCR beta CDR3 regions. A set of HTBI primers served as the primers for a first-round RT-PCR of the TCR CDR3. TCRdb re-called the multiplex PCR reads through MiXCR, storing one row per CDR3 protein. The table has approximately 430,000 distinct CDR3 sequences, less than 20% seen once; the top ten hold less than 15%. This TCR came from a young woman with Graves' hyperthyroidism. V usage is TRBV11-3 and J usage is TRBJ2-7; TRBD1 matches at 8 bases. What was sequenced was blood. CDR3 bases: TGTGCCAGCAGCTTAGGCGAGGGACAGGCCAACGAGCAGTACTTC. Protein product: CASSLGEGQANEQYF.